Following are 3 T cell receptor beta chains from one sample sequenced in a study of T cell repertoires in cytomegalovirus infection. The antigens of these receptors remain unknown. TCRdb reanalysed the reads using MiXCR and keeps one entry per CDR3 protein. The repertoire holds roughly 990,000 distinct CDR3 sequences, with around 32% as singletons. The source was cultured CD8+ T cells from PBMCs, collected from culture after CMV antigen stimulation. Every receptor here comes from a human donor in good health (CMV status not recorded). Some clones in this sample may be carry-over from other donors' samples.

This clonotype was observed many times. J is TRBJ1-4 and V is TRBV4-1; 7 bases are shared with TRBD1. V lost 0 bases to trimming and J lost 4 bases; unmatched junction nucleotides: 8. The germline V gene encodes CDR1 MGHRA and CDR2 YSYEKL. This CDR3 is 17 amino acids long. CDR3 DNA: TGCGCCAGCAGCCAAGAGAGCGTCGGACAGGATAATGAAAAACTGTTTTTT. It yields the protein CASSQESVGQDNEKLFF.

J is TRBJ2-2 and V is TRBV19; D may be TRBD1 (6 bases). Trimming removed 0 bases from V and 6 bases from J, with 14 bases in between. Germline assignment: CDR1 LNHDA and CDR2 SQIVND (reference sequence). This CDR3 is built from 16 residues. The CDR3 protein is CASSIDPFEGAGELFF. The CDR3 DNA reads TGTGCCAGTAGTATAGACCCCTTTGAGGGGGCCGGGGAGCTGTTTTTT.

This clonotype was seen a few times. V gene TRBV7-8 combines with J gene TRBJ1-4, with 7 bases that match TRBD1. The CDR3 has 18 amino acids. Germline V gives CDR1 SGHVS, CDR2 FQNEAQ. J was trimmed by 1 base and V by 0 bases; bases with no gene match: 8. Here the CDR3 DNA reads TGTGCCAGCAGCTTAGCGCCGGGACAGCCCCTAACTAATGAAAAACTGTTTTTT. This translates into CASSLAPGQPLTNEKLFF.